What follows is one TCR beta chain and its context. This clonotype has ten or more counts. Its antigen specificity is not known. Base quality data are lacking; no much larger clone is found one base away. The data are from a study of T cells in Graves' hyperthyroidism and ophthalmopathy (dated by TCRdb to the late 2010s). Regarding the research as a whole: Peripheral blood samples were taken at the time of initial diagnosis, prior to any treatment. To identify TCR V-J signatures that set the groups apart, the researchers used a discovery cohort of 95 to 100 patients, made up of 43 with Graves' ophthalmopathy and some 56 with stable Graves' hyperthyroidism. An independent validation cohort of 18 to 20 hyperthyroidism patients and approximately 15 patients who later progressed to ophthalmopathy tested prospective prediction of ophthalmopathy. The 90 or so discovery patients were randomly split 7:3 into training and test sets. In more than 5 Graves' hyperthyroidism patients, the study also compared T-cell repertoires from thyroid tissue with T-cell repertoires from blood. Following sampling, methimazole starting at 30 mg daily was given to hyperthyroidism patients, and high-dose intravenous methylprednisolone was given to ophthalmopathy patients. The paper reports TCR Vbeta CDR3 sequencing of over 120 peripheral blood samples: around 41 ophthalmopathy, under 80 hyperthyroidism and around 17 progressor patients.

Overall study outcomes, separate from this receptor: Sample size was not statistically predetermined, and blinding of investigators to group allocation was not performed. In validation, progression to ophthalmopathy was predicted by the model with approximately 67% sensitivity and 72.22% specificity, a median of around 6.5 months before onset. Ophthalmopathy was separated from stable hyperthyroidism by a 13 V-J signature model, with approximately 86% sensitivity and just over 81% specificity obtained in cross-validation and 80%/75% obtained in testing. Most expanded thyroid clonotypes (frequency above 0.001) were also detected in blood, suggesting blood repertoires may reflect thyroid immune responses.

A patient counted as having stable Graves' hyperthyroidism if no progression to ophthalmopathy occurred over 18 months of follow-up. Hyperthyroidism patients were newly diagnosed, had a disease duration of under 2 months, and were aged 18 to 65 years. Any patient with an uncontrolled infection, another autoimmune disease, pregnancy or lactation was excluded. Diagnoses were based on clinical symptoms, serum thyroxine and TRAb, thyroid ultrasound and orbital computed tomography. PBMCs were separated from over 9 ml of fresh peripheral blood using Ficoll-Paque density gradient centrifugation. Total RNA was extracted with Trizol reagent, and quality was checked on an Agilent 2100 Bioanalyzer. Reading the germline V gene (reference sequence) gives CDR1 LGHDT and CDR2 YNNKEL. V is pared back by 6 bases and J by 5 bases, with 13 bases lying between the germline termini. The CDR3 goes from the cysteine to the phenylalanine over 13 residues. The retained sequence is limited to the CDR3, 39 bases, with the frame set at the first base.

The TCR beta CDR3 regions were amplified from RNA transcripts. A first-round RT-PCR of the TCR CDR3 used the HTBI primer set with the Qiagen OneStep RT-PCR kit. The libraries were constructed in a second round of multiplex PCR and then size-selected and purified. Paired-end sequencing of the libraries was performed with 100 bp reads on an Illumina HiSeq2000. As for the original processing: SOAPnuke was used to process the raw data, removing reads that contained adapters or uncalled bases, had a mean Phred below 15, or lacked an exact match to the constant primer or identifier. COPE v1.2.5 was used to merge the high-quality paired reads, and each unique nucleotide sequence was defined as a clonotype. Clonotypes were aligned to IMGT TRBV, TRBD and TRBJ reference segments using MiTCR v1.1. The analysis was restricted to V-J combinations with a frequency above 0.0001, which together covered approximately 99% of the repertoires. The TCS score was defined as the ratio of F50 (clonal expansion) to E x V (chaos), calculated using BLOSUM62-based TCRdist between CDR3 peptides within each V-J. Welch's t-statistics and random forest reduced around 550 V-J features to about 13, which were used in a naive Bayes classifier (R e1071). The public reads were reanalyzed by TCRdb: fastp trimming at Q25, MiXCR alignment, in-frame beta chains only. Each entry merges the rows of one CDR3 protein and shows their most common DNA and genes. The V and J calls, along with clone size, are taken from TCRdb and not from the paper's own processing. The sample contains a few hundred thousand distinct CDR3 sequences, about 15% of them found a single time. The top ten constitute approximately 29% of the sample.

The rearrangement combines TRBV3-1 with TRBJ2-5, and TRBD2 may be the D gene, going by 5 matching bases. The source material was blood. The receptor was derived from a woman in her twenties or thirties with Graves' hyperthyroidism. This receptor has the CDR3 CASRGSDRETQYF. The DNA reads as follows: TGTGCCAGCAGAGGGAGTGATCGGGAGACCCAGTACTTC.